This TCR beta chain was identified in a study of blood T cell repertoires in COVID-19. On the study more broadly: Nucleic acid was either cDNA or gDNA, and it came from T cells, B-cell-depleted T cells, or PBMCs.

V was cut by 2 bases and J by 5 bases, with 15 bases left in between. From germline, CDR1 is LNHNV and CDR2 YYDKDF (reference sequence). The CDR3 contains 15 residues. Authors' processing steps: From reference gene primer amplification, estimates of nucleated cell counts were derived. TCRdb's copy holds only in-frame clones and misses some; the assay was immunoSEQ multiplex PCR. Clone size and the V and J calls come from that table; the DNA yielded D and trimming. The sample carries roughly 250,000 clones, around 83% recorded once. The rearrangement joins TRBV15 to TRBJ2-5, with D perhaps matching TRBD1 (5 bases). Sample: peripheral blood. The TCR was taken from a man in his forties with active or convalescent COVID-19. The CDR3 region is CATSRQGLISETQYF. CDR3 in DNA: TGTGCCACCAGCAGACAGGGTTTGATTTCGGAGACCCAGTACTTC.